These 2 T cell receptor beta chains originate from one sample sequenced in a study of shared clonotypes between healthy human individuals (TCRdb year 2020). CD8 naive samples were CD45RO-negative cells positively selected for CCR7, giving a CD45RA+CCR7+ population that excluded TemRA cells. Library generation was performed with the immunoSEQ multiplex PCR assay. The table comes from immuneACCESS by way of TCRdb, which keeps in-frame sequences with V and J called. Part of the clones is missing from these tables; in studies checked, under half for an unresolved V gene and the rest for unknown reasons. Present in this sample are about 2.1 million clones, around 93% of which were seen just once. The ten largest account for roughly 1.7% of the sample. Sequenced: naive CD8+ T cells from PBMCs. Explained via the paper, the cell subset or site label denotes: CD45RA+CCR7+. Every receptor here comes from a man aged 18 to 35 in good health. Some clones in this sample may be carry-over from other donors' samples.

This clone was counted once. The V and J genes are TRBV7-3 and TRBJ2-7; D may be TRBD2 (5 bases). Germline V gene sequence: CDR1 SGHTA, CDR2 FQGTGA. This CDR3 comprises 13 residues. Trimming took off 5 bases at V and 7 bases at J, with 15 bases between the two ends. The CDR3 protein is CASSLGPSGEQYF. The CDR3 DNA is TGTGCCAGCAGCCTCGGGCCCTCGGGGGAGCAGTACTTC.

The J gene is TRBJ1-3, the V gene TRBV7-6, with D perhaps matching TRBD1 (6 bases). The CDR3 has 15 amino acids. Looked up from germline, CDR1 is SGHVS and CDR2 is FNYEAQ. Trimming stripped 5 bases from V and 7 bases from J, with 18 bases between. This CDR3 reads CASSPGTPSRNTIYF. CDR3 bases: TGTGCCAGCAGCCCCGGGACACCCTCGAGGAACACCATATATTTT.